Listed here is a single T cell receptor beta chain. Its specific antigen is unknown. The method behind the library was 5' RACE. The input for every TCR library was 3,500 to 4,000 ng of total RNA. For each sample, cDNA synthesis with SMARTScribe reverse transcriptase was split into eight separate reactions. During cDNA synthesis, template switching was used to introduce unique molecular identifiers that contained a 6-nucleotide sample barcode. TCRalpha and TCRbeta cDNA was amplified in two nested PCRs of 16 and 9 cycles, and bead purification was carried out after each PCR. Before amplification, the cDNA was both treated with uracil DNA-glycosylase and purified with the QIAquick PCR purification kit. The second PCR was the step at which Illumina TruSeq-compatible adapters and sample-specific barcodes were added. Library quality and concentration were assessed using TapeStation and Qubit, and 5 to 6 ng of each library was pooled. The pooled libraries were sequenced with 2 x 100 bp reads and custom sequencing primers on an Illumina HiSeq2500 single-index Rapid Run. In the original analysis: PCR and sequencing errors were corrected by UMI-based consensus assembly using MiGEC version 1.2.6. MiXCR version 2.1.1 was used to carry out V(D)J alignment, clonotype assembly and CDR3 extraction. To normalise gene usage, clonotype sharing and MAIT/NKT TCR abundance, the analysis used the top 1000, 10 000 and 20 000 clonotypes per sample. Diversity was computed as the inverse Simpson index with the vegan R package after downsampling to 27 000 UMIs. Paired Mann-Whitney U tests were applied to discordant twin pairs, and Benjamini-Hochberg correction was used for multiple testing. TCRdb reprocessed the sequencing reads and holds a single record per CDR3 protein sequence, with no DNA. The V and J calls were not made by the authors but by TCRdb's processing. This sample's table has entries for 150,000 to 200,000 distinct CDR3 sequences. The top ten constitute roughly 3% of the sample.

From each donor, an approximately 2.7 ml peripheral blood sample was collected into PAXgene tubes and kept at -80 degrees C. Total RNA was isolated from whole blood with the PAXgene blood miRNA kit on an automated QIAcube, without T cell sorting. Peripheral blood from monozygotic twin pairs who were concordant or discordant for inflammatory bowel disease underwent deep TCRalpha and TCRbeta repertoire profiling using unique molecular barcoding. Smoking habits were recorded for all twin pairs, and each individual was classified as a current, former or never smoker. The data belong to a study of monozygotic twins with inflammatory bowel disease (dated by TCRdb to the late 2010s). Turning to the overall study: The complete study included 28 monozygotic twin pairs: 19 IBD-discordant Danish pairs and nine German pairs, of which four were IBD-concordant and five were IBD-discordant. The search for disease-associated traits relied mainly on comparing IBD patients with their genetically identical healthy co-twins within discordant pairs. Each individual had, on average, about 151 000 unique TCRalpha sequences and 181 000 unique TCRbeta sequences available for analysis.

CDR1 and CDR2, looked up from the germline V gene, are LGHNA and YSLEER. The CDR3 numbers 16 residues from cysteine through phenylalanine. No DNA is recorded. The full study reports these points: The results gave no support for a single strong signal or clonotype linked to IBD. The analysis was unable to tell apart different T cell subtypes. A decrease in TCRbeta repertoire diversity, as measured by inverse Simpson index, was observed in IBD patients compared with their healthy co-twins. No difference in repertoire similarity was observed between concordant and discordant twins, possibly owing to limited statistical power. Fewer clonotypes were shared with other individuals by IBD patients than by healthy twins, most markedly in patients showing signs of disease activity. Because patients were on differing immunosuppressive treatments, the repertoires may have picked up extra background noise and inter-individual variability.

The sequence is built from TRBV4-3 and TRBJ1-4. Sequencing input: blood. The TCR originated in a human donor with ulcerative colitis or Crohn's disease, or a healthy co-twin of an affected twin (not recorded which). The CDR3 region: CASSQDLVRANEKLFF.